The 8 T cell receptor beta chains presented below share a single source sample, sequenced in a study of blood T cell repertoires in COVID-19. Measured with immunoSEQ multiplex PCR; TCRdb has only the in-frame clones, and not every one. Of roughly 410,000 clones listed, 70% to 90% are singletons. The sequencing sample was made of peripheral blood. These TCRs come from a woman aged 55-70 years with COVID-19, enrolled during active disease.

This chain connects TRBV7-9 to TRBJ2-7; D perhaps matches TRBD1 (5 bases). This CDR3 spans 16 amino acids. V lost 3 bases, J lost 3 bases, and 18 bases lay in between. CDR1 is SEHNR, CDR2 FQNEAQ, per germline (reference sequence). The CDR3 loop is CASSFDTSWGNYEQYF. The CDR3 DNA is TGTGCCAGCAGCTTCGACACCAGCTGGGGCAACTACGAGCAGTACTTC.

This clone came up a few times. This sequence joins TRBV2 and TRBJ1-5; TRBD1 might be the D (5 bases). Germline CDR1 SNHLY, CDR2 FYNNEI. With 8 bases removed from V and 2 bases from J, the gap between germline ends came to 10 bases. CDR3 length equals 13 residues. The CDR3 loop reads CASGRDGNQPQHF. The CDR3 coding sequence is TGTGCCAGCGGCAGGGATGGCAATCAGCCCCAGCATTTT.

V and J are TRBV24-1 and TRBJ2-3, with 7 bases lining up with TRBD1. Trimming removed 9 bases from V and 1 base from J; junction bases left unmatched: 0. The CDR3 covers 12 residues. The germline V gene encodes CDR1 KGHDR and CDR2 SFDVKD. CDR3: CATGTGTDTQYF. For the CDR3, the DNA is TGTGCCACCGGGACAGGCACAGATACGCAGTATTTT.

The chain joins TRBV7-4 to TRBJ1-2; D is perhaps TRBD1 (5 bases). This CDR3 contains 15 residues. Germline lookup yields CDR1 SGHVT and CDR2 SQSDAQ. Trimming left V 4 bases short and J 0 bases short, with 12 bases between. In DNA form, the CDR3 reads TGTGCCAGCAGCTCGGGGGAGGGCACTAACTATGGCTACACCTTC. This codes for CASSSGEGTNYGYTF. The full variable domain, its missing parts supplied by reference TRBV7-4 and TRBJ1-2, is GAGVSQSPRYKVAKRGRDVALRCDSISGHVTLYWYRQTLGQGSEVLTYSQSDAQRDKSGRPSGRFSAERPERSVSTLKIQRTEQGDSAVYLCASSSGEGTNYGYTFGSGTRLTVV.

The chain combines TRBV18 with TRBJ2-7, with unresolved D. The V and J ends lost 6 bases and 3 bases respectively, with 6 bases between them. CDR1 is KGHSH and CDR2 is LQKENI in the germline V gene. The CDR3 covers 11 residues. CDR3 amino acids: CASSQLYEQYF. CDR3 in DNA: TGTGCCAGCTCGCAACTCTACGAGCAGTACTTC.

The gene calls are TRBV28 and TRBJ2-1, with 9 bases fitting TRBD2. CDR1 is MDHEN and CDR2 is SYDVKM in the germline V gene. V was clipped by 2 bases and J by 4 bases; unmatched bases: 3. The CDR3 consists of 15 residues. CDR3 amino acids: CASSLAGGTYNEQFF. The CDR3 nucleotides read TGTGCCAGCAGTTTAGCGGGGGGGACTTACAATGAGCAGTTCTTC.

CDR3: CASSSGDSLRNTEAFF. The CDR3 coding sequence is TGTGCCAGTAGTTCGGGGGACAGCTTGAGGAACACTGAAGCTTTCTTT. The chain uses TRBV19 and TRBJ1-1; 7 nucleotides match TRBD1. V lost 5 bases and J lost 1; bases outside the gene matches: 10. Germline-derived CDR1 and CDR2 are LNHDA and SQIVND (reference sequence). This CDR3 is built from 16 residues.

The chain recombines TRBV28 with TRBJ1-1; TRBD1 matches at 7 bases. Trimming removed 7 bases from V and 10 bases from J; junction bases left unmatched: 15. There are 14 residues in the CDR3. From germline, CDR1 is MDHEN and CDR2 SYDVKM. The CDR3 region has the DNA TGTGCCAGCACCGGACAGGAATCAGTAATAAGAGCTTTCTTT. It is translated as CASTGQESVIRAFF.